This is a list of T cell receptor beta chains from one sample in a study of PD-L1 blockade in urothelial cancer. Repertoires were generated with immunoSEQ multiplex PCR, while TCRdb's copy carries only in-frame clones and drops some. This table holds tens of thousands of clones, roughly 89% found once. Source: PBMCs, taken around atezolizumab (anti-PD-L1) treatment. Receptors were obtained from a woman aged 70-85 years with urothelial cancer. CDR3s include the opening cysteine and the closing phenylalanine or tryptophan.

TRBV11-2	CASSLGMRQGSYEQFF
TRBV2	CASSEDSGGLGQPQHF
TRBV5-4	CASSIRSGEETQYF
TRBV6-1	CASSGTGFNQPQHF
TRBV28	CATRVAGYNEQFF
TRBV9	CASKGANHFQETQYF
TRBV19	CASTQGPHNQPQHF
TRBV9	CASSVRGGGPGELFF
TRBV10-3	CAVRDLASYEQYF
TRBV29-1	CSAGTGSYEQYF
TRBV5-1	CASSFSGGAADTQYF
TRBV5-1	CASSPAPGLAGGKYEQYF
TRBV28	CASGWRNYEQYF
TRBV28	CASSLAGPYTEAFF
TRBV7-3	CASSLDVSGANVLTF
TRBV30	CAWSRSRGWSEKLFF
TRBV6-5	CASSYSRQANYGYTF
TRBV5-8	CASSLGGGFSTDTQYF
TRBV6-5	CASKPGTAQETQYF
TRBV19	CASSNRGRDEQFF
TRBV10-2	CASSESGHRNQPQHF
TRBV15	CATSRLVTGGVTEAFF
TRBV27	CASSPGQQAETQYF
TRBV10-2	CASRVQSNTGELFF
TRBV27	CASSLSVNTEAFF
TRBV19	CASSSGQAQGPQHF
TRBV5-5	CASSSTGATNTGELFF
TRBV2	CASSPLGDRGYEQYF
TRBV29-1	CSVEDPVRNTEAFF
TRBV5-1	CASSLGGEPYNEQFF
TRBV4-1	CASSQERTTDSYNSPLHF
TRBV30	CALIHRDNQPQHF
TRBV5-1	CASSGGLAEETQYF
TRBV11-2	CASSLVTGWAGELFF
TRBV7-6	CASSSGGNQPQHF
TRBV27	CASSAPFGSSTGELFF
TRBV5-1	CASSLARQQETQYF
TRBV11-2	CASSLGPDRNTEAFF
TRBV7-6	CASSLGTDNSPLHF
TRBV7-2	CASSPTSGGSETQYF
TRBV28	CAIRGGGISTDTQYF
TRBV29-1	CSVVADSSYEQYF
TRBV5-1	CASSQGWTSGEPDTQYF
TRBV7-9	CASSPDRGYVNEQFF
TRBV2	CASRHLTGLAGYTGELFF